Listed here are 5 T cell receptor beta chains from one sample, sequenced in a study of T-cell reconstitution after alpha-beta-depleted transplantation in children. Unique molecular identifiers were incorporated when the TCRbeta library was constructed. TCRdb re-called the PCR reads through MiXCR, storing one row per CDR3 protein. Of about 1,000,000 distinct CDR3 sequences in the sample, about 29% are singletons; the top ten hold under 30%. This specimen was PBMCs, mostly from graft donor cells, taken 360 days after TCRalphabeta/CD19-depleted stem cell transplant. The receptors shown here come from a boy younger than two who had a stem cell transplant for SCID, so the T cells may come from the graft donor.

The chain joins TRBV20-1 to TRBJ2-1; 8 bases match TRBD1. The V gene's germline CDR1 is DFQATT and CDR2 SNEGSKA (reference sequence). The trim removed 3 bases at V and 4 bases at J, leaving 8 bases unmatched. CDR3 length: 15 amino acids. CDR3 coding DNA: TGCAGTGCTAGTTTTCCCCAGGGGGCGTACAATGAGCAGTTCTTC. As protein: CSASFPQGAYNEQFF.

In its sample, this clonotype was seen a few times. The chain joins TRBV7-8 to TRBJ2-7; D unresolved. The ends were cut back, 2 bases at V and 3 bases at J, with 14 bases in the middle. Germline values: CDR1 SGHVS, CDR2 FQNEAQ. This CDR3 comprises 15 residues. In DNA, the CDR3 is TGTGCCAGCAGCTTATTTCTCTCCACTGACTACGAGCAGTACTTC. Protein product: CASSLFLSTDYEQYF.

The chain employs TRBV12-3 or TRBV12-4 and TRBJ1-5, with TRBD1 identical over 7 bases. The CDR3 is 18 residues long. Trimming cost V 4 bases and J 0 bases; bases outside gene matches: 12. CDR3 amino acids: CASSSDRFTSYSNQPQHF. CDR3 DNA: TGTGCCAGCAGTTCGGACAGGTTTACGAGTTATAGCAATCAGCCCCAGCATTTT.

This clonotype was counted only a few times. The J gene is TRBJ2-2, the V gene TRBV7-9, with 9 bases matching TRBD1. The germline V gene has CDR1 SEHNR and CDR2 FQNEAQ (reference sequence). V trimming: 5 bases; J trimming: 1 base; junction bases outside the gene matches: 5. CDR3 length: 16 amino acids. The CDR3 here is CASSLQGAQNTGELFF. CDR3 sequence (DNA): TGTGCCAGCAGCCTACAGGGGGCTCAGAACACCGGGGAGCTGTTTTTT.

The sample holds a few counts of this clonotype. The gene calls are TRBV9 and TRBJ2-7; no definite D call. Germline-derived CDR1 and CDR2 are SGDLS and YYNGEE. V shed 0 bases and J shed 2 bases, with 12 bases lying between them. The CDR3 consists of 15 residues. As DNA, the CDR3 is TGTGCCAGCAGCGTAGGCCAATCAGTCCCCTACGAGCAGTACTTC. Protein: CASSVGQSVPYEQYF. Combining the CDR3 with reference TRBV9 and TRBJ2-7 gives the whole variable domain DSGVTQTPKHLITATGQRVTLRCSPRSGDLSVYWYQQSLDQGLQFLIQYYNGEERAKGNILERFSAQQFPDLHSELNLSSLELGDSALYFCASSVGQSVPYEQYFGPGTRLTVT.